This T cell receptor (beta chain) was obtained from a study of blood T cell repertoires in COVID-19. The CDR3 totals 14 residues. Trimming stripped 0 bases from V and 6 bases from J, with 11 bases between. Germline V gene lookup returns CDR1 LGHNT and CDR2 FRNRAP. As originally analysed: The assay estimated nucleated cells by amplifying reference gene primers. Sequencing was performed with immunoSEQ multiplex PCR; in TCRdb, only in-frame clones are kept and a portion is missing. V, J and clone size derive from that table, while D and trimming were established from the DNA sequence. The sample holds 150,000 to 200,000 clones, approximately 86% seen once.

This rearrangement joins TRBV12-5 to TRBJ1-1; no firm D call. The sequenced material came from peripheral blood. The TCR originated in a man in his 70s with acute or convalescent COVID-19. Here the CDR3 DNA reads TGTGCTAGTGGTTTGGTCCCCGAGGGCGCTGAAGCTTTCTTT. Protein sequence: CASGLVPEGAEAFF.